This record concerns one T cell receptor beta chain sequence. CDR3 length equals 17 residues. Germline V gene sequence: CDR1 LGHNA, CDR2 YSLEER. Deletions cut 0 bases from V and 0 bases from J, with 15 bases between. These data originate in a study of blood T cell repertoires in COVID-19. As for the study in general: COVID-19 samples collected from the United States, Italy and Spain covered acute and convalescent phases. From T cells, B-cell-depleted T cells, or PBMCs came the material, which was cDNA or gDNA.

Sequenced by immunoSEQ multiplex PCR; TCRdb stores in-frame clones only, minus some. The sample lists approximately 170,000 clones; approximately 87% were seen once. This receptor was obtained from a woman aged 70 to 79 with acute or convalescent COVID-19. Sequencing input: peripheral blood. This chain links TRBV4-3 with TRBJ2-7; D possibly corresponds to TRBD1 (5 bases). This chain's CDR3 is CASSQDLRGVGSYEQYF. The CDR3 region has the DNA TGCGCCAGCAGCCAAGATTTAAGGGGTGTTGGCTCCTACGAGCAGTACTTC.